This T cell receptor beta chain was retrieved from a study of cytomegalovirus exposure and HLA in healthy donors. Study-level results: Segments of the TCR beta V type were, in most cases, productive about 90% or about 30% of the time in an earlier analysis. Rarity marked most TCR sequences, yet some public TCRs occurred in many donors.

60 Vbeta and 13 Jbeta primers were used in PCR. The table came from immunoSEQ multiplex PCR; TCRdb's copy has only in-frame clones and leaves some out. The sample totals 65,000 to 80,000 clones. With respect to this clone: Its antigen is unknown.

The study sampled nominally healthy donors, though unrecorded immune exposures were likely. The CDR3 has 15 amino acids. Trimming removed 0 bases at V and 1 base at J, with 9 bases between. Germline assignment: CDR1 MGHRA and CDR2 YSYEKL. The chain joins TRBV4-1 to TRBJ1-1; D gene ambiguous. Material for sequencing was PBMCs. The sequence was collected from a female donor in good health and CMV-seropositive. CDR3 sequence reads: CASSQDEARNTEAFF. CDR3 in DNA: TGCGCCAGCAGCCAAGATGAAGCAAGGAACACTGAAGCTTTCTTT.